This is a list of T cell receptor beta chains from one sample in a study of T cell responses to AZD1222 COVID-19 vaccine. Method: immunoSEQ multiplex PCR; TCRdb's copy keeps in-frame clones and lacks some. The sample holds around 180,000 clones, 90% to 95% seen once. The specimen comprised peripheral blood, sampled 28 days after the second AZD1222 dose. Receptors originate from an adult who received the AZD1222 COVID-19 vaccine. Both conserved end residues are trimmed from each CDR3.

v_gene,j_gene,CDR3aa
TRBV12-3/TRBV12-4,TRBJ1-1,ASSLAQGTEAF
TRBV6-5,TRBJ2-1,ASNAANEQF
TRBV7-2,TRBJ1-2,ASSLVGLDGYT
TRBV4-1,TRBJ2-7,ASSHSIAGGAHEQY
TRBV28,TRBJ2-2,ASSSRDRVTGELF
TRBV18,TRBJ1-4,ASSIIQGATNEKLF
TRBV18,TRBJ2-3,ASSPAGSIGTDTQY
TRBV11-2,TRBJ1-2,ASSLDGTDYGYT
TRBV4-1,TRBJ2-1,ASSQIGGNEQF
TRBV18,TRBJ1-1,ASSPGTGGAWTEAF
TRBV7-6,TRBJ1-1,ASSGLAGDTEAF
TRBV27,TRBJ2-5,ASRPGSWETQY
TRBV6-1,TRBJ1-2,ASITDTNYGYT
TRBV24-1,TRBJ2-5,ATSDGGLFGRETQY
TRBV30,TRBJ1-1,AWGTGVVTEAF
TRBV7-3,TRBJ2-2,ASSLRQGGTGELF
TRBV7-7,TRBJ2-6,ASSLGTAKSGANVLT
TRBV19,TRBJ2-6,ASSIGQGASGANVLT
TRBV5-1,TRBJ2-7,ASSLGDKMYEQY
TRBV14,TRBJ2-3,ASRLPRGSTDTQY
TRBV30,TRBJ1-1,AFTPGNTEAF
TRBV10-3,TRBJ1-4,AISEVGDPTNEKLF
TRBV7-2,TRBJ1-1,ASSLDPGVNTEAF
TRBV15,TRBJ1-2,ATSRDFSGGYT
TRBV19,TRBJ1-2,ASRLPGANYGYT
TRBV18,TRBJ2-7,ASSPRVGGEQY
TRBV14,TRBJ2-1,ASSADRGKYNEQF
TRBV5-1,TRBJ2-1,ASSPKPGQYNEQF
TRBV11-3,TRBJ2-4,ASSRENVAKNIQY
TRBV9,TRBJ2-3,ASSAPRDTQY
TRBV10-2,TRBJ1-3,ASSEYRDTRYGNTIY
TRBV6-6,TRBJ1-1,ASSYPDWQAEAF
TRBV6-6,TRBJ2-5,ASSPSTNQETQY
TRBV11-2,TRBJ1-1,ASSPGLNTEAF
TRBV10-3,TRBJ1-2,AISESFQGTGYT
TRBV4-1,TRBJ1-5,ASSPRWVSNQPQH
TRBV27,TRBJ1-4,ASSWDRANEKLF
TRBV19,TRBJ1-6,ASRVDSPNSPLH
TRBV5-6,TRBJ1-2,ASSPTLRDGYT
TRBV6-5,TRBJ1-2,ASSYLGATNYGYT
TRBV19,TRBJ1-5,ASSMQGGYQPQH
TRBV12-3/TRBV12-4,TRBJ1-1,ASTPSPKTEAF
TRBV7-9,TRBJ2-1,ASSLRLAGASDEQF
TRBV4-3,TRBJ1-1,ASSQGVGGYTEAF
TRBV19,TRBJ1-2,ASSDQSYGYT
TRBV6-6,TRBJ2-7,ASSSTGVSYEQY
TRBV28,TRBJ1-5,ASRVGGGSGLQPQH
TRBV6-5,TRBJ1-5,ASGRQGGNQPQH
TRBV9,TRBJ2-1,ASSLREGGSSYNEQF
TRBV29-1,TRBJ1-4,SVGQSNEKLF
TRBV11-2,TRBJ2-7,ASSLDTANYEQY